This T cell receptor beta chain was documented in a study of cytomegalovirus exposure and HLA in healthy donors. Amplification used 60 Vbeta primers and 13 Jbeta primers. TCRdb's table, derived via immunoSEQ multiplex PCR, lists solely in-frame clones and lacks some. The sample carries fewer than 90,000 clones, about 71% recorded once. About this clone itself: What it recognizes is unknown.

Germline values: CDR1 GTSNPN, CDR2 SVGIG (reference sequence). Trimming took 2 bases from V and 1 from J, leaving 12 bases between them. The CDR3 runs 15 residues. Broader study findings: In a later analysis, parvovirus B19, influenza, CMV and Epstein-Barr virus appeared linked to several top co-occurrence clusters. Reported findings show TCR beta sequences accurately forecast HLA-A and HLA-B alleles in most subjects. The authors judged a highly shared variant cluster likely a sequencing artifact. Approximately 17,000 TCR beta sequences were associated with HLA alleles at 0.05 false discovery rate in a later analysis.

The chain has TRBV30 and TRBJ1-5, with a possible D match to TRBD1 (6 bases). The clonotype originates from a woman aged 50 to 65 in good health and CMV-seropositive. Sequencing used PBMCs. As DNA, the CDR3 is TGTGCCTGGAGTTCCATTGGACAGAGCAATCAGCCCCAGCATTTT. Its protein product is CAWSSIGQSNQPQHF.